This T cell receptor (beta chain) derives from a study of blood T cell repertoires in COVID-19. The CDR3 loop spans 15 amino acids. CDR1 is LNHDA and CDR2 is SQIVND in the germline V gene (reference sequence). TCRdb's copy holds only in-frame clones and misses some; the assay was immunoSEQ multiplex PCR. The repertoire holds almost 250,000 clones, with approximately 90% as singletons. The study drew participants aged about 18 to 90 years from approximately 25 US areas. Participants' own reports of clinical history determined their cohort assignment. Source material: PBMCs or T cells enriched from blood (not recorded which). This TCR was sampled from a woman between 25 and 40 years old who had recovered from COVID-19. The rearrangement uses TRBV19 and TRBJ1-2, with TRBD1 as a possible D gene (5 bases). The DNA of the CDR3 is TGTGCTTCCCGAATCAGCGGGGGTACTATCTATGGCTACACCTTC. It is translated as CASRISGGTIYGYTF.